This T cell receptor (beta chain) was documented in a study of blood T cell repertoires in COVID-19. At the level of the study: There were acute and convalescent COVID-19 samples, and they came from the United States, Italy and Spain.

The method was immunoSEQ multiplex PCR; TCRdb's version includes in-frame clones alone and lacks a portion of them. The table shows around 200,000 clones, with 85% to 90% occurring only once. The sample was peripheral blood. The origin of this receptor is a woman aged 45 to 65 with acute or convalescent COVID-19.

CDR3 sequence: CASSPGSRDLIAKNIQYF. The CDR3 nucleotides are TGTGCCAGCTCACCGGGGAGTAGGGATCTTATAGCCAAAAACATTCAGTACTTC. The V call is TRBV18, the J call TRBJ2-4, with D maybe TRBD2 (5 bases). CDR3 length: 18 amino acids. The V and J ends lost 3 bases and 0 bases respectively, with 18 bases between them. The germline CDR1 and CDR2 sequences are KGHSH and LQKENI.